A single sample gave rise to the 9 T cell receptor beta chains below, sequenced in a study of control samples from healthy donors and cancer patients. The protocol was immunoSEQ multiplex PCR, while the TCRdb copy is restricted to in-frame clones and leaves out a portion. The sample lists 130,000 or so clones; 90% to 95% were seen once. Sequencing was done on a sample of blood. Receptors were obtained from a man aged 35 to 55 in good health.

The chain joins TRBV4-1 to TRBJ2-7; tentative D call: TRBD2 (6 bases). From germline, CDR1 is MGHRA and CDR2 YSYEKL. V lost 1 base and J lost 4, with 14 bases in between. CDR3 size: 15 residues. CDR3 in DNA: TGCGCCAGCAGCCAAGGTGCGGGGTTTGAATACGAGCAGTACTTC. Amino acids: CASSQGAGFEYEQYF.

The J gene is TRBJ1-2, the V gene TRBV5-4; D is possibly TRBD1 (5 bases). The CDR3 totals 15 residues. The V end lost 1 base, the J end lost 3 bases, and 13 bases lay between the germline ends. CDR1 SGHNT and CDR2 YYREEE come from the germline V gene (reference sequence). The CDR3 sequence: CASSLTGAQDYGYTF. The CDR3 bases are TGTGCCAGCAGCTTGACAGGCGCCCAGGACTATGGCTACACCTTC.

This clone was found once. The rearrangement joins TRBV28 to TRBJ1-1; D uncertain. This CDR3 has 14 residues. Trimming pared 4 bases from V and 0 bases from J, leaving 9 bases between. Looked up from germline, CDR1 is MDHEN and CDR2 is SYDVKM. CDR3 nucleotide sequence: TGTGCCAGCAGTTCCTTTATTATGAACACTGAAGCTTTCTTT. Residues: CASSSFIMNTEAFF.

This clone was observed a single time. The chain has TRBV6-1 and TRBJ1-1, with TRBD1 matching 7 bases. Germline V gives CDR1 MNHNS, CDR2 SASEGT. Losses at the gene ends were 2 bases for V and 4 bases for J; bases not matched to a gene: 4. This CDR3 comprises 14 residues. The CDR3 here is CASSETGARTEAFF. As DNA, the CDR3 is TGTGCCAGCAGTGAAACAGGGGCGCGCACTGAAGCTTTCTTT.

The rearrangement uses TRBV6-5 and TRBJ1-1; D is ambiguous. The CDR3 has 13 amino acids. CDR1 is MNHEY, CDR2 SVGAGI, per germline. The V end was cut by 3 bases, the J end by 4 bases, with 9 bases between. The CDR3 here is CASSYVFGTEAFF. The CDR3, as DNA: TGTGCCAGCAGTTATGTCTTTGGCACTGAAGCTTTCTTT.

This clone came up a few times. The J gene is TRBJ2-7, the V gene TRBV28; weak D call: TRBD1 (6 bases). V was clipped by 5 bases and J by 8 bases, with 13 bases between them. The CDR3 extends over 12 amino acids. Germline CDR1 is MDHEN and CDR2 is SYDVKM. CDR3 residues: CASSPPRGKQYF. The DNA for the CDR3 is TGTGCCAGCAGTCCCCCCAGGGGAAAGCAGTACTTC.

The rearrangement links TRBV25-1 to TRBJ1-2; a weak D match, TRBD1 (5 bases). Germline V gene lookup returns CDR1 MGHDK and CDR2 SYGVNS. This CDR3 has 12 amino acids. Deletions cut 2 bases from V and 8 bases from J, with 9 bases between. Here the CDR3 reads CASSESWGGYTF. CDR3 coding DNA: TGTGCCAGCAGTGAAAGCTGGGGCGGCTACACCTTC.

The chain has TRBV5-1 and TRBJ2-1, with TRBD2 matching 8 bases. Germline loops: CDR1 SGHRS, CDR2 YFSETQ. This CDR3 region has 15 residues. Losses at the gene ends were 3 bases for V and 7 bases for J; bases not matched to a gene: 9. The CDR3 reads CASSSGLAYSNEQFF. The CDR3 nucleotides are TGCGCCAGCAGCTCCGGACTAGCCTACAGTAATGAGCAGTTCTTC.

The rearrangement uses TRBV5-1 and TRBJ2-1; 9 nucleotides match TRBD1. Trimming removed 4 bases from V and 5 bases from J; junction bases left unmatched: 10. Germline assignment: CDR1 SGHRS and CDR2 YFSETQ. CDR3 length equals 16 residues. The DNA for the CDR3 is TGCGCCAGCAGCCTCGCGACAGGGGGGTACCACAATGAGCAGTTCTTC. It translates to CASSLATGGYHNEQFF. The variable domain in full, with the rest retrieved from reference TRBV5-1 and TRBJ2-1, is KAGVTQTPRYLIKTRGQQVTLSCSPISGHRSVSWYQQTPGQGLQFLFEYFSETQRNKGNFPGRFSGRQFSNSRSEMNVSTLELGDSALYLCASSLATGGYHNEQFFGPGTRLTVL.